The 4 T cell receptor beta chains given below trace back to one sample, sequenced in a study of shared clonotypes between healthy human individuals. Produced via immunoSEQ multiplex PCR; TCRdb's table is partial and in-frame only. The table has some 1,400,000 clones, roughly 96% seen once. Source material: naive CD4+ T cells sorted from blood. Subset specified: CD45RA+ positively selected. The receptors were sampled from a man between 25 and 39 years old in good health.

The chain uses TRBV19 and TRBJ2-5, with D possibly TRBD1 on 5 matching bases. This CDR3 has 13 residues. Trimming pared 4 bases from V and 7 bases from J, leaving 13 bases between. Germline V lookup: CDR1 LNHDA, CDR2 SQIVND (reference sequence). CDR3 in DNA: TGTGCCAGTAGTACTCAAATAGGGGCGACCCAGTACTTC. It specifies CASSTQIGATQYF.

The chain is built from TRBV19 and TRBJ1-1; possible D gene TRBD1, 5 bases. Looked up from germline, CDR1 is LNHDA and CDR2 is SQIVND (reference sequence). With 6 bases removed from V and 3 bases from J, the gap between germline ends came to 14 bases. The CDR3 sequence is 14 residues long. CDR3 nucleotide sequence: TGTGCCAGTAGCCGACAGATGAGGGACACTGAAGCTTTCTTT. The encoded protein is CASSRQMRDTEAFF.

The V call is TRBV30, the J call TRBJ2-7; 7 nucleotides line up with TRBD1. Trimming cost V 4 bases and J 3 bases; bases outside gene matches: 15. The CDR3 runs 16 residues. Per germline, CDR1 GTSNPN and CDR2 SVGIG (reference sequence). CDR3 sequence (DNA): TGTGCCTGGAAGCCTGAGACCGGGACAGAGAGCTACGAGCAGTACTTC. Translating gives CAWKPETGTESYEQYF.

CDR3: CASSVGHPGTGGYYEQYF. The CDR3 DNA reads as TGTGCCAGCAGCGTGGGTCACCCCGGGACGGGAGGGTACTACGAGCAGTACTTC. The J gene is TRBJ2-7, the V gene TRBV9; 8 bases are shared with TRBD2. After removal of 2 bases from V and 3 bases from J, the junction contained 16 bases not matched to a gene. From germline, CDR1 is SGDLS and CDR2 YYNGEE. The CDR3 consists of 18 residues.